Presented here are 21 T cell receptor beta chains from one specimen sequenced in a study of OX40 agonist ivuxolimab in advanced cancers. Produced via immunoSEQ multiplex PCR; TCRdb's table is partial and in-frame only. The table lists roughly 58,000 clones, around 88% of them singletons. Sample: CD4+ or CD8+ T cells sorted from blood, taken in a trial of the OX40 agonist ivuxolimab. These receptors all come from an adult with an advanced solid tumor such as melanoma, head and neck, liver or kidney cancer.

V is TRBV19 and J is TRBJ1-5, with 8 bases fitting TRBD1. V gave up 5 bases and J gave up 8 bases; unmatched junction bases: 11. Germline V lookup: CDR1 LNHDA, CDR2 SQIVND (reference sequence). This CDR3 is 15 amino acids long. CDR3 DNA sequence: TGTGCCAGTAGTTCGACCGCGACAGGGGATGAGCCCCAGCATTTT. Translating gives CASSSTATGDEPQHF. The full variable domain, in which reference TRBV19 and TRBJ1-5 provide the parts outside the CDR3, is DGGITQSPKYLFRKEGQNVTLSCEQNLNHDAMYWYRQDPGQGLRLIYYSQIVNDFQKGDIAEGYSVSREKKESFPLTVTSAQKNPTAFYLCASSSTATGDEPQHFGDGTRLSIL.

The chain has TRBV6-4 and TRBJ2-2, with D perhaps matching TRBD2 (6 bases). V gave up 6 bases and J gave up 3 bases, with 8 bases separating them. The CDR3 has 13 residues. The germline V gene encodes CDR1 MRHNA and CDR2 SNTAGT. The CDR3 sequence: CASSGDYTGELFF. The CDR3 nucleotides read TGTGCCAGCAGCGGGGACTACACCGGGGAGCTGTTTTTT.

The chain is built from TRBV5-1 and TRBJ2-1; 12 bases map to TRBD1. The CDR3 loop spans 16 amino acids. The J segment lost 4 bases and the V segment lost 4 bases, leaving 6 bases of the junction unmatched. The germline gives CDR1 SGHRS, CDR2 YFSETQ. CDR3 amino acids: CASSAGTGGKYNEQFF. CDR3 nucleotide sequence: TGCGCCAGCAGCGCCGGGACAGGGGGCAAGTACAATGAGCAGTTCTTC.

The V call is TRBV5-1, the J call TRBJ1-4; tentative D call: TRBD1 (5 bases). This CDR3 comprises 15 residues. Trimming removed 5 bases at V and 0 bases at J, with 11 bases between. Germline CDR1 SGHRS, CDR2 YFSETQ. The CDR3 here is CASSRTLATNEKLFF. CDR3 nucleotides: TGCGCCAGCAGTCGGACATTAGCAACTAATGAAAAACTGTTTTTT.

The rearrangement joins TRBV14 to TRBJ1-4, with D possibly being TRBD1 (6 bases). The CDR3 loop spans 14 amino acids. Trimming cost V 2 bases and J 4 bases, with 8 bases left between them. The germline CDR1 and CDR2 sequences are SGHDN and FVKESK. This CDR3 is CASSQRTVNEKLFF. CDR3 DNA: TGTGCCAGCAGCCAAAGGACAGTTAATGAAAAACTGTTTTTT. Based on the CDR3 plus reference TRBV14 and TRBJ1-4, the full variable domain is EAGVTQFPSHSVIEKGQTVTLRCDPISGHDNLYWYRRVMGKEIKFLLHFVKESKQDESGMPNNRFLAERTGGTYSTLKVQPAELEDSGVYFCASSQRTVNEKLFFGSGTQLSVL.

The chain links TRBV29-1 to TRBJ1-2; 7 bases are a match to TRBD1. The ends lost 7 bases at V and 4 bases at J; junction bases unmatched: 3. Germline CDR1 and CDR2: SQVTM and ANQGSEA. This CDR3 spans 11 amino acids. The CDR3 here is CSAGDSYGYTF. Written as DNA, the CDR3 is TGCAGCGCCGGGGACAGCTATGGCTACACCTTC.

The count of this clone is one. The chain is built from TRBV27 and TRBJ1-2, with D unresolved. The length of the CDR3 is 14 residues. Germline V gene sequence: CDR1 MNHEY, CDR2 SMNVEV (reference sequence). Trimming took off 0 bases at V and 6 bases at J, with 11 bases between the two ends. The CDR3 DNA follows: TGTGCCAGCAGTTTATCGAGGCGGAGCGATGGCTACACCTTC. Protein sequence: CASSLSRRSDGYTF.

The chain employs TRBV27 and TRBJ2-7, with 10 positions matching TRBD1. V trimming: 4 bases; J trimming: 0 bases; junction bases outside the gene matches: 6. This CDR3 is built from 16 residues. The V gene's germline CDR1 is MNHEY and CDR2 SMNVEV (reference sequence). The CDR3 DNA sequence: TGTGCCAGCAGTTCTCCACGGACAGGGGGCTCCTACGAGCAGTACTTC. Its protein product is CASSSPRTGGSYEQYF.

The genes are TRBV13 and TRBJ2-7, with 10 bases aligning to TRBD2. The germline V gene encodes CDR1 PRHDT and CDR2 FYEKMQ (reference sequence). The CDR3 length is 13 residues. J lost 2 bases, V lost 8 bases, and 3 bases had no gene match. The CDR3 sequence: CASGTSGAYEQYF. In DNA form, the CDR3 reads TGTGCCAGCGGTACTAGCGGGGCCTACGAGCAGTACTTC.

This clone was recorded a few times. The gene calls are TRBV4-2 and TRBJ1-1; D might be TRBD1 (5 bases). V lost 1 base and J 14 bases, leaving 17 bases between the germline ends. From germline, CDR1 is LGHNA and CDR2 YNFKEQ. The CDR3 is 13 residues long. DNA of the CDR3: TGTGCCAGCAGCCAAGTCAGAGGTGACAAGGGGTTCTTT. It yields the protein CASSQVRGDKGFF.

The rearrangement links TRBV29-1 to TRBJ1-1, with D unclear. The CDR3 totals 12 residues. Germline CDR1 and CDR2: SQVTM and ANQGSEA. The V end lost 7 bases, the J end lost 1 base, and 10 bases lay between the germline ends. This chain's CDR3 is CSGTGTNTEAFF. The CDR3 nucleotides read TGCAGCGGAACCGGAACGAACACTGAAGCTTTCTTT.

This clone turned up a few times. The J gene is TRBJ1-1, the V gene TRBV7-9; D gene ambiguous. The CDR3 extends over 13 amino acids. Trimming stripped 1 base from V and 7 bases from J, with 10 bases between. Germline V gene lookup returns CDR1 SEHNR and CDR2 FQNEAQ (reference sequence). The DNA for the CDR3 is TGTGCCAGCAGCTTAGAATGGAAGGGTGAAGCTTTCTTT. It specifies CASSLEWKGEAFF.

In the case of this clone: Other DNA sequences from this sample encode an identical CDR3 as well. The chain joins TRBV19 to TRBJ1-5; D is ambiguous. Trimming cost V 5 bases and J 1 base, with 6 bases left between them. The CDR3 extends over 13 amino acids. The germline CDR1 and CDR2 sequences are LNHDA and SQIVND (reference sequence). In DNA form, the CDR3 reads TGTGCCAGTAGTGAGCAGAGCAATCAGCCCCAGCATTTT. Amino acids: CASSEQSNQPQHF.

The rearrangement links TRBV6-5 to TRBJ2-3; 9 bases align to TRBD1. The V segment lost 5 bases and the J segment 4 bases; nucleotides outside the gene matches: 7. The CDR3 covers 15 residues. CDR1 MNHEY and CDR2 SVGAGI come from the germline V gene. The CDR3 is CASSRTTGGADTQYF. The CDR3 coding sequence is TGTGCCAGCAGTCGTACTACAGGGGGCGCAGATACGCAGTATTTT.

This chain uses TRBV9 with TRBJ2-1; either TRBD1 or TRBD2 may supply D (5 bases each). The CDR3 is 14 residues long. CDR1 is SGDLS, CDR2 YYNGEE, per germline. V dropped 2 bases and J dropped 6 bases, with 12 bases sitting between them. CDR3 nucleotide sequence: TGTGCCAGCAGCGTCCTCGAGGGGCTCAATGAGCAGTTCTTC. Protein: CASSVLEGLNEQFF.

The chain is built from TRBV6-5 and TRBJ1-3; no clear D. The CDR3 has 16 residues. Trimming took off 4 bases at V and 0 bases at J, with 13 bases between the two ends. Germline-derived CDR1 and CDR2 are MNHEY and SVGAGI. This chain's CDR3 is CASSSGRTFSGNTIYF. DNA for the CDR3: TGTGCCAGCAGTTCCGGCCGGACCTTCTCTGGAAACACCATATATTTT.

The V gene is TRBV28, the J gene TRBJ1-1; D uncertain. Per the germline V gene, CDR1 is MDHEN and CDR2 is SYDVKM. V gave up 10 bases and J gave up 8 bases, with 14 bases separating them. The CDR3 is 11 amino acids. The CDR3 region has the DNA TGTGCCATCGGAGGTATCCCGGAAGCTTTCTTT. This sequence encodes CAIGGIPEAFF.

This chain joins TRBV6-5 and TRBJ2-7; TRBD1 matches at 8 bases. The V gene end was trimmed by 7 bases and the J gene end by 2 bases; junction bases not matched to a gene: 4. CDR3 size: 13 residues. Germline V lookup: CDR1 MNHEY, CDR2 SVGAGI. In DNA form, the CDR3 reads TGTGCCAGCACTAAGGGACAGGCCTACGAGCAGTACTTC. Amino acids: CASTKGQAYEQYF.

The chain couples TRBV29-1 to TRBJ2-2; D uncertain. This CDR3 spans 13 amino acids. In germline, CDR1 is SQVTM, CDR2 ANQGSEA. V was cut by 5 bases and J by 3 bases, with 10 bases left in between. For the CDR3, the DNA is TGCAGCGTTTCTACTCGTTACACCGGGGAGCTGTTTTTT. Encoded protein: CSVSTRYTGELFF.

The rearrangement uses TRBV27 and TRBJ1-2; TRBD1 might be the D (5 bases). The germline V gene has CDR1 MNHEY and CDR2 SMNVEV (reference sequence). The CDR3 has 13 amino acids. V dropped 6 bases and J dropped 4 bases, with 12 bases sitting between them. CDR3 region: CASSKGMGYGYTF. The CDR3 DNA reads TGTGCCAGCAGCAAGGGGATGGGCTATGGCTACACCTTC.

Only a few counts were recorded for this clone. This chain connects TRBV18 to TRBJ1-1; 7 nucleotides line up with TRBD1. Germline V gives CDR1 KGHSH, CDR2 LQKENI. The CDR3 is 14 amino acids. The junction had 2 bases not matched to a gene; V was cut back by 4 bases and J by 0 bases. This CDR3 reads CASSRGQMNTEAFF. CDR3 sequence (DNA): TGTGCCAGCTCACGGGGACAGATGAACACTGAAGCTTTCTTT.